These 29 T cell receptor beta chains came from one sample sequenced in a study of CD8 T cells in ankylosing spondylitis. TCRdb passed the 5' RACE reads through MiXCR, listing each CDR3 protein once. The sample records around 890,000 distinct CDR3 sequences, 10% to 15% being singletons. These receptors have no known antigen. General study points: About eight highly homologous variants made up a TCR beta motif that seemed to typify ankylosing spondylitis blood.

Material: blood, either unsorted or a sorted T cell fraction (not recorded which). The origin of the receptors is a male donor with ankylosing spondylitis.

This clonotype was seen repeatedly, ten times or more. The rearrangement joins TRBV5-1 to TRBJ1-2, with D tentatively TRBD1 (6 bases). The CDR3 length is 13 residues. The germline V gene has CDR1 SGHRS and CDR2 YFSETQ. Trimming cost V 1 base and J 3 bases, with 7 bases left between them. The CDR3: CASSLPGDYGYTF. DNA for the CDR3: TGCGCCAGCAGCTTGCCAGGGGACTATGGCTACACCTTC. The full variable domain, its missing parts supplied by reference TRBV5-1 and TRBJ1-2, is KAGVTQTPRYLIKTRGQQVTLSCSPISGHRSVSWYQQTPGQGLQFLFEYFSETQRNKGNFPGRFSGRQFSNSRSEMNVSTLELGDSALYLCASSLPGDYGYTFGSGTRLTVV.

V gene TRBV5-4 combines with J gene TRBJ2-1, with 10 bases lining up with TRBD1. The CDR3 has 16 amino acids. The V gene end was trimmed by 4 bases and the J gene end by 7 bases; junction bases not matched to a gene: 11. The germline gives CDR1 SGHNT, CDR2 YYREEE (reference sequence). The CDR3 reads CASSPLLGTGDNEQFF. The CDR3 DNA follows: TGTGCCAGCAGCCCCCTCCTCGGGACAGGGGATAATGAGCAGTTCTTC.

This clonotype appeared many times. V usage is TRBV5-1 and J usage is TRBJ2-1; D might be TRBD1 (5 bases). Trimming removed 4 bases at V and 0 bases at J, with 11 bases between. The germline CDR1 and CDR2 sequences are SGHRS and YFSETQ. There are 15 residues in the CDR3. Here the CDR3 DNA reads TGCGCCAGCAGCCTCCAGGGCCTCTCCTACAATGAGCAGTTCTTC. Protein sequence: CASSLQGLSYNEQFF.

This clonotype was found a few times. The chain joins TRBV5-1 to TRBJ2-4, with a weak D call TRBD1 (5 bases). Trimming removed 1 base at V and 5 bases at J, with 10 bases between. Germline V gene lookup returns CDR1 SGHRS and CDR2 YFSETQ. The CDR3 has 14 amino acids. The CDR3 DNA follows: TGCGCCAGCAGCTTGAAAGGGGTAGAAAACATTCAGTACTTC. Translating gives CASSLKGVENIQYF.

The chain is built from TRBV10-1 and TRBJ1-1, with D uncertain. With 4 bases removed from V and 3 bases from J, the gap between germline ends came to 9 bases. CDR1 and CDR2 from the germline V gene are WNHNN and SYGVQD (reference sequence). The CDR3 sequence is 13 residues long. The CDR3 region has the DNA TGCGCCAGCAGTGTAATGACGGACACTGAAGCTTTCTTT. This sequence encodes CASSVMTDTEAFF.

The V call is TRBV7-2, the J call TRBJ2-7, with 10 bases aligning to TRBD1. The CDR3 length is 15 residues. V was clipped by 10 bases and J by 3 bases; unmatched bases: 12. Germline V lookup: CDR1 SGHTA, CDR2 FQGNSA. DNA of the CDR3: TGTGCCACCAAAACTGGGACAGGGGATTACTACGAGCAGTACTTC. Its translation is CATKTGTGDYYEQYF.

CDR3 loop: CSALRQAGDEQYF. The DNA for the CDR3 is TGCAGTGCTTTACGACAGGCCGGCGACGAGCAGTACTTC. The chain uses TRBV20-1 and TRBJ2-7, with D tentatively TRBD1 (6 bases). The germline CDR1 and CDR2 sequences are DFQATT and SNEGSKA (reference sequence). V lost 5 bases, J lost 5 bases, and 16 bases lay in between. This CDR3 has 13 residues.

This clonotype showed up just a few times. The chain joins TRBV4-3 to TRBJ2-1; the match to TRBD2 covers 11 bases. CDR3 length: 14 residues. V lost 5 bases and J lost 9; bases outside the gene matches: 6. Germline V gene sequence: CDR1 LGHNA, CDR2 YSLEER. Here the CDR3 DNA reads TGCGCCAGCAGCGACTTAGCGGGAGGGCTTGAGCAGTTCTTC. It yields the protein CASSDLAGGLEQFF.

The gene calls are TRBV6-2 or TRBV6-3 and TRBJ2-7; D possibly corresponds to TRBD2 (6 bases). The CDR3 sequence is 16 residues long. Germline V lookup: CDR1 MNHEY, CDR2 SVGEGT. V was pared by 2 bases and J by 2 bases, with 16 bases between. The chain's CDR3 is CASSYLLATDPYEQYF. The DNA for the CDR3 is TGTGCCAGCAGTTACCTCCTAGCGACCGACCCCTACGAGCAGTACTTC.

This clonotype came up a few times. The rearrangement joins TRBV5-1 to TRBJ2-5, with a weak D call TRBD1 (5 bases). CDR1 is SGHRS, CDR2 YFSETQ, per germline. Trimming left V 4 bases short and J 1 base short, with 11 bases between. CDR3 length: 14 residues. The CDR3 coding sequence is TGCGCCAGCAGCGTTCGACAGATCCAAGAGACCCAGTACTTC. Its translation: CASSVRQIQETQYF. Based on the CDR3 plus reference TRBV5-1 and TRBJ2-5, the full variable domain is KAGVTQTPRYLIKTRGQQVTLSCSPISGHRSVSWYQQTPGQGLQFLFEYFSETQRNKGNFPGRFSGRQFSNSRSEMNVSTLELGDSALYLCASSVRQIQETQYFGPGTRLLVL.

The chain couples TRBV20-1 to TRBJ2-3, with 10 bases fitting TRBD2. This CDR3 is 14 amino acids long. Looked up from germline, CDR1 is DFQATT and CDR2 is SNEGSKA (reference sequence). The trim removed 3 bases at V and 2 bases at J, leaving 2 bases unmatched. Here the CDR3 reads CSASSGRHTDTQYF. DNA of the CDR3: TGCAGTGCTAGTAGCGGGAGGCACACAGATACGCAGTATTTT.

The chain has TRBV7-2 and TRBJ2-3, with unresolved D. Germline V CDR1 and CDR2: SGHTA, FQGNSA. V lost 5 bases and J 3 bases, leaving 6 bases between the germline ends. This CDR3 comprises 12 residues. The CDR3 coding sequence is TGTGCCAGCAGCCGATTTACAGATACGCAGTATTTT. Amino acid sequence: CASSRFTDTQYF.

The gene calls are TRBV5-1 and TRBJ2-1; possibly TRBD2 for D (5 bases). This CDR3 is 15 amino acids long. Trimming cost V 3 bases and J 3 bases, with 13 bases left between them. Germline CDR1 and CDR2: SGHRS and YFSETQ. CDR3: CASSSGLGVYNEQFF. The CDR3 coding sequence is TGCGCCAGCAGCTCCGGACTGGGAGTCTACAATGAGCAGTTCTTC.

This CDR3 is CASSETGEVTDTQYF. The CDR3 bases are TGTGCCAGCAGTGAGACAGGGGAAGTCACAGATACGCAGTATTTT. This chain uses TRBV25-1 with TRBJ2-3, with TRBD1 matching 8 bases. The V gene's germline CDR1 is MGHDK and CDR2 SYGVNS. The CDR3 runs 15 residues. V lost 3 bases, J lost 2 bases, and 4 bases stayed unmatched.

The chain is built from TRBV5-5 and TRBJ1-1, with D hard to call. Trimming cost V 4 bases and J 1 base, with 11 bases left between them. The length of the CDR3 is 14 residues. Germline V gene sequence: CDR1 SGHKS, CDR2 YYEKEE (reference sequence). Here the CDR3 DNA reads TGTGCCAGCAGCCCTCCTGTCAGGAACACTGAAGCTTTCTTT. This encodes CASSPPVRNTEAFF.

As DNA, the CDR3 is TGTGCCAGCAGCCCAGACTGGGCAGGAGAGCAGTTCTTC. As protein: CASSPDWAGEQFF. The chain employs TRBV4-2 and TRBJ2-1; no reliable D call. Trimming shortened V by 4 bases and J by 10 bases, and 14 bases separated the two germline ends. CDR1 is LGHNA, CDR2 YNFKEQ, per germline. CDR3 length: 13 amino acids.

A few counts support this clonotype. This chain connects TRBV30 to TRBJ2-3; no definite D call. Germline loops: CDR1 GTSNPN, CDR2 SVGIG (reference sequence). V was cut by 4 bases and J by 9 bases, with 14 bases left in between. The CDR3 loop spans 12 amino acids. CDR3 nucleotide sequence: TGTGCCTGGACCCCTAGGGAAGGGACGCAGTATTTT. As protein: CAWTPREGTQYF.

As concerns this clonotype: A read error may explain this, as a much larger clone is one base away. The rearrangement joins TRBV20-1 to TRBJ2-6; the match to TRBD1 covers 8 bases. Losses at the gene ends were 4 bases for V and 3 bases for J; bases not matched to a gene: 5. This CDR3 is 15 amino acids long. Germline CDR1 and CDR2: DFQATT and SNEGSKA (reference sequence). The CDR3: CSAKDRVGGANVLTF. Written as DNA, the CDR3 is TGCAGTGCTAAGGACAGGGTGGGTGGGGCCAACGTCCTGACTTTC.

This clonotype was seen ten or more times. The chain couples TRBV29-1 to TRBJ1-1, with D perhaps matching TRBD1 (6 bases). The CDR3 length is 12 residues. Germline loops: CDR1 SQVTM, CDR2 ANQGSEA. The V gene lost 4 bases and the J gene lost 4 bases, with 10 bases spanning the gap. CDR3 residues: CSVGGLGTEAFF. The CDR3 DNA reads TGCAGCGTTGGGGGGCTTGGCACTGAAGCTTTCTTT.

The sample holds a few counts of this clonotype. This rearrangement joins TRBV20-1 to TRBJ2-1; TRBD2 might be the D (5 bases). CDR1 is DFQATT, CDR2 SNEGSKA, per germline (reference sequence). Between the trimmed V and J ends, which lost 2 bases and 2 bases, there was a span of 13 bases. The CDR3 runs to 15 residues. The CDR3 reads CSARSALRAYNEQFF. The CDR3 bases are TGCAGTGCTAGAAGTGCGCTGAGGGCCTACAATGAGCAGTTCTTC.

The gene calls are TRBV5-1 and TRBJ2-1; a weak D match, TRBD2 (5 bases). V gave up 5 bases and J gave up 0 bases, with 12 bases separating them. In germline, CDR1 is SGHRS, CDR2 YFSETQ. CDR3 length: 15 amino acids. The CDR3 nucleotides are TGCGCCAGCAGATTCACGGACTCCTCCTACAATGAGCAGTTCTTC. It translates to CASRFTDSSYNEQFF.

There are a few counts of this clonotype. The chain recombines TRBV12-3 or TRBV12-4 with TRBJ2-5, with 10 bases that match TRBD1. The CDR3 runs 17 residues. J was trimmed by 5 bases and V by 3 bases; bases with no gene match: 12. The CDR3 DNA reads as TGTGCCAGCAGTTTGTTTCCCGGACAGGGGGTTAAGGAGACCCAGTACTTC. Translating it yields CASSLFPGQGVKETQYF.

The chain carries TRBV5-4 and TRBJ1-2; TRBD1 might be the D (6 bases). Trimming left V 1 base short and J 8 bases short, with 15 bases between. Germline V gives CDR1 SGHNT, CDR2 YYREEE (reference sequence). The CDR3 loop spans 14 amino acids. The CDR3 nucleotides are TGTGCCAGCAGCTTGAGTCTTGGGGGCGTGGGCTACACCTTC. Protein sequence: CASSLSLGGVGYTF. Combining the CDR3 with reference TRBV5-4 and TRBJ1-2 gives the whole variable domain ETGVTQSPTHLIKTRGQQVTLRCSSQSGHNTVSWYQQALGQGPQFIFQYYREEENGRGNFPPRFSGLQFPNYSSELNVNALELDDSALYLCASSLSLGGVGYTFGSGTRLTVV.

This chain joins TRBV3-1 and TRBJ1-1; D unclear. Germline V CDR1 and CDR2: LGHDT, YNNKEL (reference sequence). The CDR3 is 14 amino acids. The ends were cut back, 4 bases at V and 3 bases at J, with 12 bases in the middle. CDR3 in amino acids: CASSLHGEDTEAFF. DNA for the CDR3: TGTGCCAGCAGCCTCCATGGGGAGGACACTGAAGCTTTCTTT.

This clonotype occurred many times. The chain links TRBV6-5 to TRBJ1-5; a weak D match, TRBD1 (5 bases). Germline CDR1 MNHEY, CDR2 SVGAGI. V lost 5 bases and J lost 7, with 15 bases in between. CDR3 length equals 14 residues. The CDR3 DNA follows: TGTGCCAGCAGTCTGGGGCATGAAGGGCAGCCCCAGCATTTT. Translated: CASSLGHEGQPQHF.

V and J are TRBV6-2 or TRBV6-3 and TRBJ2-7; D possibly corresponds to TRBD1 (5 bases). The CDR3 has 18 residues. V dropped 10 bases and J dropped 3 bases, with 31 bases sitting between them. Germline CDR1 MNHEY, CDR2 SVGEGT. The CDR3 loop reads CAISYPPAKGKWVYEQYF. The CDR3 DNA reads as TGTGCCATTAGTTACCCCCCGGCCAAGGGGAAGTGGGTCTACGAGCAGTACTTC.

The CDR3 loop is CASSKDSASGYTF. The CDR3, as DNA: TGCGCCAGCAGCAAAGACAGTGCCTCAGGCTACACCTTC. The chain employs TRBV5-1 and TRBJ1-2; the D gene is possibly TRBD1 (5 bases). The CDR3 spans 13 residues. The germline V and J ends were trimmed by 4 bases and 8 bases, with 15 bases remaining between them. CDR1 and CDR2 from the germline V gene are SGHRS and YFSETQ.

As DNA, the CDR3 is TGTGCCAGCCGGACAGGACCGAACTATGGCTACACCTTC. Its translation: CASRTGPNYGYTF. The chain joins TRBV6-2 or TRBV6-3 to TRBJ1-2; TRBD1 agrees at 7 bases. This CDR3 contains 13 residues. CDR1 is MNHEY and CDR2 is SVGEGT in the germline V gene. Trimming at V came to 8 bases and at J to 2 bases, leaving 5 bases not matched to a gene.

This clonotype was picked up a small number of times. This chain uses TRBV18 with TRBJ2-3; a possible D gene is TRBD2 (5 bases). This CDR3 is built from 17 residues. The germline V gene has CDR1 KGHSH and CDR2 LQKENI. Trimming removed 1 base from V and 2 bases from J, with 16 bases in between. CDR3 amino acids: CASSPRISSELTDTQYF. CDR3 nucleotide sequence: TGTGCCAGCTCACCACGGATCAGTAGCGAGCTCACAGATACGCAGTATTTT.